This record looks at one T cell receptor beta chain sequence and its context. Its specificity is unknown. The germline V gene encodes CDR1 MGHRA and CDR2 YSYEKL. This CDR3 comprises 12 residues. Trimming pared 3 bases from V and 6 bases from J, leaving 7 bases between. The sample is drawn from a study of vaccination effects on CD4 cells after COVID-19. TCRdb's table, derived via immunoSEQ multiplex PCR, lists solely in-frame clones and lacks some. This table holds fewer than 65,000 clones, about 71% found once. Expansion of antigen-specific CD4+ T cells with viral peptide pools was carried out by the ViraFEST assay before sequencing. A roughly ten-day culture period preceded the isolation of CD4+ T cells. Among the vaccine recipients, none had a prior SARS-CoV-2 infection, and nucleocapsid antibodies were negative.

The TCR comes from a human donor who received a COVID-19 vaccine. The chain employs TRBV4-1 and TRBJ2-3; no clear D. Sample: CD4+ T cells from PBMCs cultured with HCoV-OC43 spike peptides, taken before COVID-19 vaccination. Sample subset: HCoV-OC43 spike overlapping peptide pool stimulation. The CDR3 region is CASSQGRDTQYF. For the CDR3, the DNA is TGCGCCAGCAGCCAGGGTAGGGATACGCAGTATTTT.